This TCR beta chain was recorded in a study of vaccination effects on CD4 cells after COVID-19. Overall study: Post-vaccine draws lagged the second dose by a median of 72 days. Broader study findings: Clones induced by infection and by vaccine showed marked clonal contraction late after vaccination.

The germline V gene has CDR1 SGHRS and CDR2 YFSETQ. CDR3 length: 17 residues. The V segment lost 5 bases and the J segment 5 bases; nucleotides outside the gene matches: 16. Under the ViraFEST assay, PBMC were stimulated with viral peptide pools so that antigen-specific CD4+ T cells expanded. Sequencing was performed afterwards. Isolating CD4+ T cells followed approximately 10 days of culture. Each person got two doses of an mRNA SARS-CoV-2 vaccine, BNT162b2 or mRNA-1273. Two million PBMC were placed in each well, which was supplemented with 8.5 to 10 IU/ml IL-2 and approximately 9.2 ug/ml peptides. On both days 3 and 7, half of the culture medium was replaced with IL-2 medium. Assay: immunoSEQ multiplex PCR; the TCRdb copy retains only in-frame clones and omits some. The sample has approximately 26,000 clones, approximately 69% seen once; the top ten hold roughly 8.7%. This clone has a single count. Its antigen is as yet unknown.

The chain joins TRBV5-1 to TRBJ2-7; 10 nucleotides line up with TRBD1. The starting material was CD4+ T cells from PBMCs cultured with SARS-CoV-2 spike peptides, obtained after COVID-19 vaccination. This sequence was found in a human donor who received a COVID-19 vaccine. In nucleotides, the CDR3 is TGCGCCAGCAGAGGGAGGTCCGGGGACAGGGGTCTTAACGAGCAGTACTTC. The encoded protein is CASRGRSGDRGLNEQYF.